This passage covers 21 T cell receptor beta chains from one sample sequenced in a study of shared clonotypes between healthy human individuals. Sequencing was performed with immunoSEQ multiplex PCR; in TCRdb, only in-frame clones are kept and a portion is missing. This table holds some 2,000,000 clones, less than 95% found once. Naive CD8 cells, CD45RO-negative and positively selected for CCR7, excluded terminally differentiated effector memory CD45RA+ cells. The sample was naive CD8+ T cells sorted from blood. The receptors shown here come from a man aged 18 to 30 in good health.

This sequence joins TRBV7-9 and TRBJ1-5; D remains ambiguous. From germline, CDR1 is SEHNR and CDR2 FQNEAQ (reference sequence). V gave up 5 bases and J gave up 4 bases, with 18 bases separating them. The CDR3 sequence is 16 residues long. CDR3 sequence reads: CASSHSGRVENQPQHF. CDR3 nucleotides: TGTGCCAGCAGCCATTCTGGGAGGGTAGAGAATCAGCCCCAGCATTTT.

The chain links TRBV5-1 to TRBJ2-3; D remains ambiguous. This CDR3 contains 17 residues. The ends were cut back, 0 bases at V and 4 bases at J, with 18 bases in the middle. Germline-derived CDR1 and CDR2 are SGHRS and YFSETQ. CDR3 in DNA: TGCGCCAGCAGCTTGGCCGGAGTTTTCTCGCTCGCAGATACGCAGTATTTT. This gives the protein CASSLAGVFSLADTQYF.

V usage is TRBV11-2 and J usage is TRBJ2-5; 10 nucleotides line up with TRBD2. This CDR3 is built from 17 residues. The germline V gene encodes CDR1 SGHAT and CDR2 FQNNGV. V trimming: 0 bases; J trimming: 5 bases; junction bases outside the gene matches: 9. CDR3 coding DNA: TGTGCCAGCAGCTTAGATCTCCAAGCGGGAGGGGAGGAGACCCAGTACTTC. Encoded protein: CASSLDLQAGGEETQYF.

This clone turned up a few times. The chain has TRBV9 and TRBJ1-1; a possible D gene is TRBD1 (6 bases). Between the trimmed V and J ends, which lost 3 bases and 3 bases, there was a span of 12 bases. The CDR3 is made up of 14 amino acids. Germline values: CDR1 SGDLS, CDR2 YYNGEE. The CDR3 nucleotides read TGTGCCAGCAGCGAACAGGGATTCGACACTGAAGCTTTCTTT. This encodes CASSEQGFDTEAFF.

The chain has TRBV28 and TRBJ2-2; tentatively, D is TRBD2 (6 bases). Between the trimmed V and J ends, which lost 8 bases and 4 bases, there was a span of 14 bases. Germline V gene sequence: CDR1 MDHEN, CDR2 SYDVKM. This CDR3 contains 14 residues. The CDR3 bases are TGTGCCAGCCGCCCAGCCGGGAGCACCGGGGAGCTGTTTTTT. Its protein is CASRPAGSTGELFF.

This CDR3 is CASSSDGLSGNTIYF. For the CDR3, the DNA is TGTGCCAGCAGCAGCGACGGGTTAAGTGGAAACACCATATATTTT. The chain carries TRBV7-9 and TRBJ1-3, with unresolved D. Germline CDR1 and CDR2: SEHNR and FQNEAQ (reference sequence). Trimming took off 5 bases at V and 3 bases at J, with 14 bases between the two ends. The CDR3 runs 15 residues.

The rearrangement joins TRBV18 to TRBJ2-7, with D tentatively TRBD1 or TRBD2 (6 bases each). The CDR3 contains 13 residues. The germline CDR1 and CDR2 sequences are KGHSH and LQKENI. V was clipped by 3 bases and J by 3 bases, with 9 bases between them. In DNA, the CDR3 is TGTGCCAGCTCACCTGGAGGGGGCTACGAGCAGTACTTC. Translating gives CASSPGGGYEQYF.

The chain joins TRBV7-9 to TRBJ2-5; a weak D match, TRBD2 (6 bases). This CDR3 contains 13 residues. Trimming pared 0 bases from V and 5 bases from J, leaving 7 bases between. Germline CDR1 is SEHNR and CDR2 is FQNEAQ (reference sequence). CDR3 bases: TGTGCCAGCAGCTTAGCCGCGGGGGAGACCCAGTACTTC. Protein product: CASSLAAGETQYF.

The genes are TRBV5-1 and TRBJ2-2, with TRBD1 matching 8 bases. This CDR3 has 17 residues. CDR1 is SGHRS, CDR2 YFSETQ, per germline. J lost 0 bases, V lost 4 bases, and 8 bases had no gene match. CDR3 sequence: CASSLTGVGANTGELFF. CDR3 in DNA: TGCGCCAGCAGCCTGACAGGGGTGGGAGCGAACACCGGGGAGCTGTTTTTT.

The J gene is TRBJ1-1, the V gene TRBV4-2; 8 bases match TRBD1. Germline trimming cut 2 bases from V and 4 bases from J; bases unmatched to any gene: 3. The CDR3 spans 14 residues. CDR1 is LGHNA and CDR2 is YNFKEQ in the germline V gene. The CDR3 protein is CASSQNTGGTEAFF. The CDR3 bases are TGTGCCAGCAGCCAAAATACAGGGGGCACTGAAGCTTTCTTT.

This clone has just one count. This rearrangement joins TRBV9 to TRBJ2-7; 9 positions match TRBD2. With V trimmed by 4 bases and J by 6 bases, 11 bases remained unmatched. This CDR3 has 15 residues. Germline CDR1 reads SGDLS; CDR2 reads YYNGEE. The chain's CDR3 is CASSNSGGSLGEQYF. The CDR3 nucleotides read TGTGCCAGCAGCAATAGCGGGGGCTCCTTGGGCGAGCAGTACTTC.

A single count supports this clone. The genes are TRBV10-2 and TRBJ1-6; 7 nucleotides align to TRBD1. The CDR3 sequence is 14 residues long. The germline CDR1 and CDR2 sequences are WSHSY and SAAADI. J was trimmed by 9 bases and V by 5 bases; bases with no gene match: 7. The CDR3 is CASSLDRDPSPLHF. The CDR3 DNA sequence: TGCGCCAGCAGTCTTGACAGGGACCCTTCACCCCTCCACTTT.

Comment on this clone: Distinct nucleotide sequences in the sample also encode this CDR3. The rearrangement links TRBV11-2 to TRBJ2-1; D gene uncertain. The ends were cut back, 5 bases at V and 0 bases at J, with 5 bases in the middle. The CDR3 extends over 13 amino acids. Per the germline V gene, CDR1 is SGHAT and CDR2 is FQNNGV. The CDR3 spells CASSLSSYNEQFF. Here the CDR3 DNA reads TGTGCCAGCAGCCTAAGCTCCTACAATGAGCAGTTCTTC.

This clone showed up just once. CDR3 bases: TGCGCCAGCAGCCAAGAAGGGGAGGGGCCGGACACCGGGGAGCTGTTTTTT. As protein: CASSQEGEGPDTGELFF. The chain recombines TRBV4-1 with TRBJ2-2; 7 bases are a match to TRBD2. V shed 0 bases, J shed 3 bases, and the junction held 7 bases outside the gene matches. The germline V gene has CDR1 MGHRA and CDR2 YSYEKL. This CDR3 has 17 amino acids.

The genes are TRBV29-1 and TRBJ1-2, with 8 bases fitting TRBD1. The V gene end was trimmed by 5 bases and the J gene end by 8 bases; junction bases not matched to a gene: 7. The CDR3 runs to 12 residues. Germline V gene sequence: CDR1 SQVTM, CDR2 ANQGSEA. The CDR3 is CSVKDRAGGYTF. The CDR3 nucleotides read TGCAGCGTTAAGGACAGGGCTGGCGGCTACACCTTC. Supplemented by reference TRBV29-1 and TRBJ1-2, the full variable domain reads SAVISQKPSRDICQRGTSLTIQCQVDSQVTMMFWYRQQPGQSLTLIATANQGSEATYESGFVIDKFPISRPNLTFSTLTVSNMSPEDSSIYLCSVKDRAGGYTFGSGTRLTVV.

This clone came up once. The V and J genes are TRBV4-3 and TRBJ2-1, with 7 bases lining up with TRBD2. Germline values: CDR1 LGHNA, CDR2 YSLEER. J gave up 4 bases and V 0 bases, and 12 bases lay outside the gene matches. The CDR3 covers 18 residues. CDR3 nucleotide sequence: TGCGCCAGCAGCCAAGACCTCACTACTAGCGAACAATACAATGAGCAGTTCTTC. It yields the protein CASSQDLTTSEQYNEQFF.

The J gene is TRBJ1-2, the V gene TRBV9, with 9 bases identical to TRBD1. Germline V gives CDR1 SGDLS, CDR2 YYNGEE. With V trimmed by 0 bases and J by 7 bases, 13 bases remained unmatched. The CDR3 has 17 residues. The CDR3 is CASSVDRMGDRAFGYTF. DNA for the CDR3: TGTGCCAGCAGCGTAGATCGAATGGGGGACAGGGCTTTTGGCTACACCTTC.

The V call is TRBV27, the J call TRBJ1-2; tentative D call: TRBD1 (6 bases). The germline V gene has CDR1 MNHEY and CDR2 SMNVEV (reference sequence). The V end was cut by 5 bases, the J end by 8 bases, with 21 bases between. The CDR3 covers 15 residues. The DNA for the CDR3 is TGTGCCAGCAGTGCATACAGGGAGGCGGTCGGGGGCTACACCTTC. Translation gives CASSAYREAVGGYTF.

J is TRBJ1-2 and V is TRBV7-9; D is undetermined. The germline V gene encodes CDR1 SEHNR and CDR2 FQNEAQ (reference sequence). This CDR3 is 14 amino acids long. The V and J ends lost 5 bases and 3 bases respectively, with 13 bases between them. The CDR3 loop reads CASSPGSLYYGYTF. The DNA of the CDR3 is TGTGCCAGCAGCCCCGGCAGCCTCTACTATGGCTACACCTTC.

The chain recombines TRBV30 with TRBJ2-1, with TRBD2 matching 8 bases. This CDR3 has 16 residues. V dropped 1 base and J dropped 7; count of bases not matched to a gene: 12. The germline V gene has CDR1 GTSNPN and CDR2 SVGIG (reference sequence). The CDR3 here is CAWSDPPGLDGNEQFF. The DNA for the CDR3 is TGTGCCTGGAGTGACCCCCCGGGACTAGATGGAAATGAGCAGTTCTTC.

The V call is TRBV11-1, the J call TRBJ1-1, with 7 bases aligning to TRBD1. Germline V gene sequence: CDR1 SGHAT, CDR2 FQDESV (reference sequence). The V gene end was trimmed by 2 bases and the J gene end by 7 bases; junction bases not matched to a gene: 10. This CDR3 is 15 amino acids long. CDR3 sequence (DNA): TGTGCCAGCAGCTTACCGACAGGGATCGACAATGAAGCTTTCTTT. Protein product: CASSLPTGIDNEAFF.